Listed below are T cell receptor beta chains from one sample, sequenced in a study of blood T cells in healthy people across ages. MiXCR was run by TCRdb on the 5' RACE reads, yielding one entry per CDR3 protein. The table shows over a million distinct CDR3 sequences, with roughly 40% occurring only once. The sample consisted of blood. These receptors all stem from a woman in her late teens or twenties in good health. Both conserved end residues are part of each CDR3. D genes are given only for firm matches. Clone size appears in some rows only: once, few, many, or a class for an expanded clone.

d_call clone_size j_call v_call cdr3_aa cdr3_nt
. . TRBJ1-2 TRBV28 CASSGQPFNYGYTF TGTGCCAGCAGTGGGCAGCCCTTTAACTATGGCTACACCTTC
TRBD2 few TRBJ2-5 TRBV20-1 CSAPRLAWYQETQYF TGCAGTGCCCCGAGACTAGCGTGGTACCAAGAGACCCAGTACTTC
TRBD2 once TRBJ2-1 TRBV5-1 CASSLLIGGANKQFF TGCGCCAGCAGCTTGCTGATCGGGGGGGCAAACAAGCAGTTCTTC
TRBD2 . TRBJ2-5 TRBV9 CASSTQREGPYEQYF TGTGCCAGCAGCACACAGCGGGAGGGCCCCTATGAGCAGTACTTC
. . TRBJ2-5 TRBV3-1 CASSQALGETQYF TGTGCCAGCAGCCAAGCGTTGGGAGAGACCCAGTACTTC
. few TRBJ2-5 TRBV29-1 CSGGVYQETQYF TGCAGCGGTGGGGTATACCAAGAGACCCAGTACTTC
. . TRBJ2-5 TRBV7-7 CASSLNQGSGETQYF TGTGCCAGCAGCTTGAACCAGGGTTCGGGAGAGACCCAGTACTTC
TRBD1 . TRBJ1-5 TRBV6-1 CASSPLSGGVVRSNQPQHF TGTGCCAGCAGTCCCTTGTCAGGGGGGGTAGTACGGAGCAATCAGCCCCAGCATTTT
TRBD1 once TRBJ1-5 TRBV27 CASTSTGGEGNQPQHF TGTGCCAGCACCTCGACAGGGGGCGAGGGCAATCAGCCCCAGCATTTT
. . TRBJ2-5 TRBV27 CVSSFVDRQETQYF TGTGTCAGCAGTTTTGTCGATAGACAAGAGACCCAGTACTTC
. . TRBJ2-7 TRBV7-8 CASSFTETATYEQYF TGTGCCAGCAGCTTTACCGAGACAGCGACCTACGAGCAGTACTTC
. many TRBJ1-1 TRBV20-1 CSAPGQGNTEAFF TGCAGTGCTCCAGGGCAGGGGAATACTGAAGCTTTCTTT
. . TRBJ2-7 TRBV29-1 CSVQGGLGGVTYEQYF TGCAGCGTTCAAGGCGGGTTAGGGGGGGTAACCTACGAGCAGTACTTC
. . TRBJ1-1 TRBV5-1 CASSFYGLNTEAFF TGCGCCAGCAGCTTTTATGGCCTGAACACTGAAGCTTTCTTT
TRBD1 . TRBJ2-1 TRBV4-1 CASSAGTGVDEQFF TGCGCCAGCAGCGCCGGGACAGGGGTAGATGAGCAGTTCTTC
. . TRBJ1-5 TRBV20-1 CSASGMANQPQHF TGCAGTGCTAGCGGCATGGCCAATCAGCCCCAGCATTTT
. few TRBJ1-2 TRBV4-1 CASSPNREWDYGYTF TGCGCCAGCAGCCCAAACAGGGAATGGGACTATGGCTACACCTTC
TRBD2 few TRBJ2-1 TRBV6-2/TRBV6-3 CASSHITSGGGSEQFF TGTGCCAGCAGCCATATTACTAGCGGGGGGGGAAGTGAGCAGTTCTTC
. few TRBJ2-6 TRBV7-2 CASSFPLISGANVLTF TGTGCCAGCAGCTTCCCACTTATCTCTGGGGCCAACGTCCTGACTTTC
. . TRBJ1-2 TRBV6-5 CASREGGAPRGYTF TGTGCCAGCCGAGAGGGGGGCGCCCCGAGGGGCTACACCTTC
. . TRBJ1-4 TRBV5-1 CASSLVWVMKTLMKRLFF TGCGCCAGCAGCTTGGTATGGGTGATGAAAACACTAATGAAAAGGCTGTTTTTT
TRBD2 . TRBJ2-7 TRBV12-3/TRBV12-4 CASSVSGSKYEQYF TGTGCCAGCAGTGTCAGCGGGAGTAAGTACGAGCAGTACTTC
. few TRBJ1-6 TRBV4-2 CASSQARGAKSPGSPLHF TGTGCCAGCAGCCAAGCCCGTGGGGCGAAGTCCCCTGGGTCACCCCTCCACTTT
. . TRBJ2-3 TRBV6-1 CASSEGTGPTDTQYF TGTGCCAGCAGTGAAGGCACAGGGCCCACAGATACGCAGTATTTT
TRBD2 . TRBJ2-5 TRBV11-1 CASSLTSGLRKTQYF TGTGCCAGCAGCCTAACTAGCGGGCTCCGGAAGACCCAGTACTTC
. . TRBJ2-3 TRBV28 CASSSWGTQYF TGTGCCAGCAGTTCATGGGGTACGCAGTATTTT
. few TRBJ1-4 TRBV12-3/TRBV12-4 CASSLARTVTNEKLFF TGTGCCAGCAGTTTGGCCCGGACGGTAACTAATGAAAAACTGTTTTTT
TRBD1 few TRBJ1-1 TRBV12-3/TRBV12-4 CASSGTGVGTEAFF TGTGCCAGCAGTGGGACAGGGGTCGGGACTGAAGCTTTCTTT
. . TRBJ2-7 TRBV28 CASSLSPLSSYEQYF TGTGCCAGCAGTTTATCCCCACTCAGCTCCTACGAGCAGTACTTC
TRBD1 . TRBJ2-7 TRBV28 CAGFLGQGLNEQYF TGTGCCGGGTTCTTAGGACAGGGGCTTAACGAGCAGTACTTC